These 25 T cell receptor beta chains were all obtained from the same sample, sequenced in a study of blood T cell repertoires in COVID-19 (dated by TCRdb to the early 2020s). Library prep was done by the immunoSEQ multiplex PCR assay. Held by TCRdb, this immuneACCESS table contains in-frame sequences only and omits some clones. Under half of the omission traces to an unresolved V gene where checked; the cause of the rest is unknown. In all, the sample holds about 130,000 clones, and around 81% of those were seen once. The ten most abundant clones make up around 8% of the sample. Specimen: peripheral blood. The receptors come from a woman aged 60-75 years with active or convalescent COVID-19.

The chain combines TRBV7-2 with TRBJ1-2; TRBD1 might be the D (5 bases). Trimming removed 2 bases from V and 3 bases from J, with 13 bases in between. The CDR3 contains 15 residues. Per the germline V gene, CDR1 is SGHTA and CDR2 is FQGNSA. The CDR3 DNA is TGTGCCAGCAGCTTACGGGGGGAAGTAGACTATGGCTACACCTTC. Translation: CASSLRGEVDYGYTF.

J is TRBJ2-2 and V is TRBV6-2 or TRBV6-3; 8 nucleotides agree with TRBD2. The CDR3 spans 15 residues. The V segment lost 4 bases and the J segment 2 bases; nucleotides outside the gene matches: 3. Looked up from germline, CDR1 is MNHEY and CDR2 is SVGEGT. CDR3 coding DNA: TGTGCCAGCAGTTTGACTAGCGTTAACACCGGGGAGCTGTTTTTT. Protein sequence: CASSLTSVNTGELFF.

The genes are TRBV7-9 and TRBJ2-3; D might be TRBD1 (5 bases). Trimming removed 2 bases at V and 3 bases at J, with 6 bases between. The germline V gene has CDR1 SEHNR and CDR2 FQNEAQ (reference sequence). The CDR3 extends over 13 amino acids. Here the CDR3 DNA reads TGTGCCAGCAGCTTATCAGGGACAGATACGCAGTATTTT. Translation: CASSLSGTDTQYF.

The V and J genes are TRBV6-5 and TRBJ1-6; TRBD1 aligns across 8 bases. There are 15 residues in the CDR3. V shed 4 bases and J 7 bases; nucleotides not matched to a gene: 6. Germline V CDR1 and CDR2: MNHEY, SVGAGI. The CDR3 region is CASSSRQGANSPLHF. The CDR3 nucleotides are TGTGCCAGCAGTTCAAGGCAGGGGGCAAATTCACCCCTCCACTTT.

The chain uses TRBV6-5 and TRBJ2-1; 9 bases are shared with TRBD1. The germline CDR1 and CDR2 sequences are MNHEY and SVGAGI. The CDR3 is 15 amino acids. The J segment lost 3 bases and the V segment lost 6 bases, leaving 6 bases of the junction unmatched. The CDR3 region is CASRRQGVDYNEQFF. Here the CDR3 DNA reads TGTGCCAGCAGGAGACAGGGGGTAGACTACAATGAGCAGTTCTTC.

This chain connects TRBV3-1 (or the pseudogene TRBV3-2) to TRBJ2-5, with 8 nucleotides matching TRBD2. In germline, CDR1 is LGHDT, CDR2 YNNKEL (reference sequence). The CDR3 is 17 residues long. J lost 5 bases, V lost 0 bases, and 11 bases had no gene match. The CDR3 protein is CASSQEGRAGVTETQYF. DNA of the CDR3: TGTGCCAGCAGCCAAGAAGGTCGAGCGGGAGTCACTGAGACCCAGTACTTC.

The chain combines TRBV30 with TRBJ1-6, with a weak D call TRBD1 (6 bases). The germline CDR1 and CDR2 sequences are GTSNPN and SVGIG (reference sequence). The CDR3 is 13 residues long. The V and J ends lost 3 bases and 8 bases respectively, with 11 bases between them. The CDR3 nucleotides are TGTGCCTGGAGACGACAGGAGGATTCACCCCTCCACTTT. Translating gives CAWRRQEDSPLHF. Full variable domain (rest looked up from reference TRBV30 and TRBJ1-6): SQTIHQWPATLVQPVGSPLSLECTVEGTSNPNLYWYRQAAGRGLQLLFYSVGIGQISSEVPQNLSASRPQDRQFILSSKKLLLSDSGFYLCAWRRQEDSPLHFGNGTRLTVT.

The chain is built from TRBV20-1 and TRBJ1-5, with D perhaps matching TRBD1 (6 bases). Trimming removed 3 bases at V and 1 base at J, with 10 bases between. CDR1 and CDR2 (germline): DFQATT, SNEGSKA (reference sequence). The CDR3 consists of 14 residues. As DNA, the CDR3 is TGCAGTGCTAGTACAGGGATGAGCAATCAGCCCCAGCATTTT. As protein: CSASTGMSNQPQHF.

V usage is TRBV6-5 and J usage is TRBJ1-5, with D unclear. The CDR3 contains 14 residues. Between the trimmed V and J ends, which lost 6 bases and 3 bases, there was a span of 12 bases. Germline V CDR1 and CDR2: MNHEY, SVGAGI. The DNA for the CDR3 is TGTGCCAGCAGCACATCCGACTCCAATCAGCCCCAGCATTTT. Translation gives CASSTSDSNQPQHF.

The V and J genes are TRBV5-1 and TRBJ2-1; 8 bases are a match to TRBD2. The trim removed 4 bases at V and 8 bases at J, leaving 5 bases unmatched. Germline V gene lookup returns CDR1 SGHRS and CDR2 YFSETQ. This CDR3 contains 13 residues. Written as DNA, the CDR3 is TGCGCCAGCAGCCCGGGGGGGGGTGATGAGCAGTTCTTC. Residues: CASSPGGGDEQFF.

This rearrangement joins TRBV4-2 to TRBJ2-2, with TRBD2 identical over 8 bases. CDR1 LGHNA and CDR2 YNFKEQ come from the germline V gene. J was trimmed by 1 base and V by 1 base; bases with no gene match: 5. The CDR3 is 17 amino acids. CDR3 DNA: TGTGCCAGCAGCCAAGGTAATAGCGGGGAGAACACCGGGGAGCTGTTTTTT. Protein sequence: CASSQGNSGENTGELFF.

The chain has TRBV5-6 and TRBJ1-1; 7 nucleotides agree with TRBD1. The CDR3 has 14 amino acids. With 6 bases clipped from V and 1 base from J, the junction kept 6 bases outside the gene matches. Per germline, CDR1 SGHDT and CDR2 YYEEEE. CDR3 region: CASITGTANTEAFF. The CDR3 nucleotides read TGTGCCAGCATCACCGGGACAGCGAACACTGAAGCTTTCTTT. The complete variable domain, with remaining parts taken from reference TRBV5-6 and TRBJ1-1, reads DAGVTQSPTHLIKTRGQQVTLRCSPKSGHDTVSWYQQALGQGPQFIFQYYEEEERQRGNFPDRFSGHQFPNYSSELNVNALLLGDSALYLCASITGTANTEAFFGQGTRLTVV.

This clone was observed a single time. This chain uses TRBV11-3 with TRBJ1-3; D is undetermined. This CDR3 has 16 amino acids. V lost 5 bases and J 5 bases, leaving 19 bases between the germline ends. Germline loops: CDR1 SGHNT, CDR2 YENEEA. The CDR3 DNA reads TGTGCCAGCAGCCACGCGCCGTGGGAGTTACGAAACACCATATATTTT. It is translated as CASSHAPWELRNTIYF.

The chain is built from TRBV11-2 and TRBJ1-2; unclear D gene. CDR3 length equals 13 residues. Trimming left V 5 bases short and J 8 bases short, with 15 bases between. Germline lookup yields CDR1 SGHAT and CDR2 FQNNGV. The CDR3 DNA reads TGTGCCAGCAGCCCCGGAGGGCGAGGGGGCTACACCTTC. This sequence encodes CASSPGGRGGYTF.

This chain joins TRBV24-1 and TRBJ2-1; TRBD2 agrees at 9 bases. Trimming took 4 bases from V and 3 from J; bases not matched to a gene: 9. CDR1 is KGHDR, CDR2 SFDVKD, per germline. This CDR3 has 17 residues. The CDR3 here is CATSDLSLAGNYNEQFF. In nucleotides, the CDR3 is TGTGCCACCAGTGACCTTTCCCTAGCGGGGAACTACAATGAGCAGTTCTTC.

The genes are TRBV7-8 and TRBJ1-4; weak D call: TRBD1 (6 bases). Germline V lookup: CDR1 SGHVS, CDR2 FQNEAQ. CDR3 length: 12 amino acids. Trimming shortened V by 6 bases and J by 9 bases, and 11 bases separated the two germline ends. For the CDR3, the DNA is TGTGCCAGCAGAGACAGGTCGCAAAAACTGTTTTTT. This codes for CASRDRSQKLFF.

This chain uses TRBV30 with TRBJ1-5; 9 bases agree with TRBD1. Germline loops: CDR1 GTSNPN, CDR2 SVGIG (reference sequence). CDR3 length: 13 residues. V dropped 3 bases and J dropped 4; count of bases not matched to a gene: 1. CDR3 nucleotides: TGTGCCTGGAGGACAGGGGGAAATCAGCCCCAGCATTTT. Protein sequence: CAWRTGGNQPQHF.

This clone has only one observation. The chain employs TRBV19 and TRBJ2-1, with 9 bases aligning to TRBD2. Germline CDR1 is LNHDA and CDR2 is SQIVND (reference sequence). Trimming took 6 bases from V and 6 from J; bases not matched to a gene: 12. CDR3 length equals 16 residues. CDR3 protein: CASRRSSGALGNEQFF. The DNA of the CDR3 is TGTGCCAGTAGGAGGTCTAGCGGGGCCCTTGGCAATGAGCAGTTCTTC.

V and J are TRBV24-1 and TRBJ2-3; 7 positions agree with TRBD2. The CDR3 covers 15 residues. Germline V CDR1 and CDR2: KGHDR, SFDVKD. With V trimmed by 4 bases and J by 2 bases, 5 bases remained unmatched. The CDR3 region is CATSEKRGNTDTQYF. DNA for the CDR3: TGTGCCACCAGTGAGAAGCGGGGAAACACAGATACGCAGTATTTT.

This chain joins TRBV6-2 or TRBV6-3 and TRBJ2-5; D unclear. Germline assignment: CDR1 MNHEY and CDR2 SVGEGT. The CDR3 contains 14 residues. V gave up 2 bases and J gave up 4 bases, with 11 bases separating them. CDR3 nucleotide sequence: TGTGCCAGCAGTTACACGTCTACGTTAGAGACCCAGTACTTC. Protein: CASSYTSTLETQYF.

The chain employs TRBV18 and TRBJ2-1; D is possibly TRBD1 (5 bases). The CDR3 totals 14 residues. V lost 0 bases and J lost 6, with 9 bases in between. Germline assignment: CDR1 KGHSH and CDR2 LQKENI. CDR3 sequence (DNA): TGTGCCAGCTCACCACCGCAGGGTACCAATGAGCAGTTCTTC. Translating it yields CASSPPQGTNEQFF.

This rearrangement joins TRBV11-2 to TRBJ2-3; no reliable D call. The CDR3 loop spans 12 amino acids. Trimming left V 4 bases short and J 4 bases short, with 6 bases between. Germline V gene data show CDR1 as SGHAT and CDR2 as FQNNGV. CDR3 coding DNA: TGTGCCAGCAGCTGGCAGTCAGATACGCAGTATTTT. Its protein product is CASSWQSDTQYF.

This clone was recorded a few times. The chain joins TRBV27 to TRBJ1-4; TRBD1 is a possible D gene (5 bases). The CDR3 consists of 15 residues. Looked up from germline, CDR1 is MNHEY and CDR2 is SMNVEV (reference sequence). Trimming took off 8 bases at V and 8 bases at J, with 21 bases between the two ends. In DNA form, the CDR3 reads TGTGCCAGCGGGACCTGGGGGGTTGAATACGAAAAACTGTTTTTT. Residues: CASGTWGVEYEKLFF. The variable domain in full, with the rest retrieved from reference TRBV27 and TRBJ1-4, is EAQVTQNPRYLITVTGKKLTVTCSQNMNHEYMSWYRQDPGLGLRQIYYSMNVEVTDKGDVPEGYKVSRKEKRNFPLILESPSPNQTSLYFCASGTWGVEYEKLFFGSGTQLSVL.

This chain connects TRBV6-5 to TRBJ1-2, with D possibly being TRBD1 (6 bases). Trimming left V 5 bases short and J 4 bases short, with 17 bases between. The CDR3 contains 15 residues. Germline CDR1 is MNHEY and CDR2 is SVGAGI. The DNA of the CDR3 is TGTGCCAGCAGTCCAGCTCACGGACAGCCCTATGGCTACACCTTC. Translation: CASSPAHGQPYGYTF.

V and J are TRBV10-2 and TRBJ2-7; TRBD2 agrees at 9 bases. Per the germline V gene, CDR1 is WSHSY and CDR2 is SAAADI. The CDR3 is 16 residues long. The ends lost 2 bases at V and 5 bases at J; junction bases unmatched: 10. DNA for the CDR3: TGCGCCAGCAGTGAGATCAAGCGGGGGGTTGCTGACGAGCAGTACTTC. Translation: CASSEIKRGVADEQYF.